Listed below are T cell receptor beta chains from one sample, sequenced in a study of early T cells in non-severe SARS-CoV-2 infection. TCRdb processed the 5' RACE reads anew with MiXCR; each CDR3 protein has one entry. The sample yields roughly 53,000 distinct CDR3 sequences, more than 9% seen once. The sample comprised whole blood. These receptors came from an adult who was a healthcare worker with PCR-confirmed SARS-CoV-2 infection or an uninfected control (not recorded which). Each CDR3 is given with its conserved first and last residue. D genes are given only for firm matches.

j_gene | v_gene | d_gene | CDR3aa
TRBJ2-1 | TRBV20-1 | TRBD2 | CSADGLAEYNEQFF
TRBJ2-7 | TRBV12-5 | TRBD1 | CASGLSPGDSRSYEQYF
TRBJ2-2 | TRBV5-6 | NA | CASSLARELFF
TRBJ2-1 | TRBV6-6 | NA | CAGATGWVNEQFF
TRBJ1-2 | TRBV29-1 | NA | CSVAQDYGYTF
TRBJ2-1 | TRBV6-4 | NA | CASSDSASGDINEQFF
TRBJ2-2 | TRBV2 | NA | CASSEAPGARTGELFF
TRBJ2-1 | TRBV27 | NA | CASSKAGNEQFF
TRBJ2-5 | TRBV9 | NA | CASSVATSTAQETQYF
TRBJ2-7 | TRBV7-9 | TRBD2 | CASSLVSSGGAYEQYF
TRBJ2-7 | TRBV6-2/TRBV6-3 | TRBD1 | CAGRTGVAYEQYF
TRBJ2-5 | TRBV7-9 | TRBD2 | CASSFTGGRETQYF
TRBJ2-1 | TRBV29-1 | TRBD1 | CSVGNRGRGEQFF
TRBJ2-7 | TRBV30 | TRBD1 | CAWSVGGSGYEQYF
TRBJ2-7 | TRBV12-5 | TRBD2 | CASGLVLGTSGRGSYEQYF
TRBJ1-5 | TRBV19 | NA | CASSITWNQPQHF
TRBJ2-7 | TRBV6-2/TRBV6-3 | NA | CASCRRMPYEQYF
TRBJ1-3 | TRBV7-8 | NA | CASSLGFGGTGNTIYF
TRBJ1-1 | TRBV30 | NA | CAWSVRENTEAFF
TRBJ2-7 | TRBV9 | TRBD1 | CASSVEGQVDSYEQYF
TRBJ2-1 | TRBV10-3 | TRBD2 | CAISDPRERDLNGQFF
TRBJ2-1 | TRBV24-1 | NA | CATTQNCPLSDEQFF
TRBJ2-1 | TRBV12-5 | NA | CASASSWIGEYNEQFF
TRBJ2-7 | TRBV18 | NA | CASSWVAGEQYF
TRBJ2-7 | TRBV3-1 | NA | CASSHSRGEQYF